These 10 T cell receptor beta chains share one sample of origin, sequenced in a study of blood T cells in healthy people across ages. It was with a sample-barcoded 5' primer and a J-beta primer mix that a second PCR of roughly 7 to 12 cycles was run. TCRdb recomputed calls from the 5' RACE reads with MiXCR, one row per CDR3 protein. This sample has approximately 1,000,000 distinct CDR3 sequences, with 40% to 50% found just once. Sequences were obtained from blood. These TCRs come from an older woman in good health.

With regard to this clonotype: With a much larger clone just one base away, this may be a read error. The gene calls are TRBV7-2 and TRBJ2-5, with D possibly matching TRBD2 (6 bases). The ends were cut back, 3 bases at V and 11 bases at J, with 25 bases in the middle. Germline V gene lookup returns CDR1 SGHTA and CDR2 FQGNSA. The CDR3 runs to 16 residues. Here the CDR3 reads CASSLILEGPRGEQYF. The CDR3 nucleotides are TGTGCCAGCAGCTTGATATTGGAGGGTCCCCGGGGTGAGCAGTACTTC.

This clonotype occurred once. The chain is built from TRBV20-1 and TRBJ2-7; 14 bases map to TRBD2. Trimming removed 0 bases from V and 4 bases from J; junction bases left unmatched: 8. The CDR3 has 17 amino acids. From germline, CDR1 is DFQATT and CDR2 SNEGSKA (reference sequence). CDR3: CSARDRSGTSGRYEQYF. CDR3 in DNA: TGCAGTGCTAGAGACCGTTCCGGGACTAGCGGGAGATACGAGCAGTACTTC.

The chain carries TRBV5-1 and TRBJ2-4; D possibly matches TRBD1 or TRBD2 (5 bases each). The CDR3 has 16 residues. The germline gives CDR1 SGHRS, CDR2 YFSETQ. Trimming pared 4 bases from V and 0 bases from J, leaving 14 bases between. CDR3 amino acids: CASSPGTELAKNIQYF. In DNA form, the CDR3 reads TGCGCCAGCAGCCCCGGGACGGAACTAGCCAAAAACATTCAGTACTTC.

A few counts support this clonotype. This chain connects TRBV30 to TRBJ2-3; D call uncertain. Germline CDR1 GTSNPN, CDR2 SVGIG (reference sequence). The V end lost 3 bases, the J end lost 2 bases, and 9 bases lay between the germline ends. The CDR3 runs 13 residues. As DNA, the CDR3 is TGTGCCTGGAGGAACCGATTCACAGATACGCAGTATTTT. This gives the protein CAWRNRFTDTQYF.

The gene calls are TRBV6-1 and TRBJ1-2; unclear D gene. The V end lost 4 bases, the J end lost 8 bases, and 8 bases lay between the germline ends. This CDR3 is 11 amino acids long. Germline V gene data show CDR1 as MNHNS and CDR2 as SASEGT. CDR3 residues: CASSAGRGYTF. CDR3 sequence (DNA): TGTGCCAGCAGTGCGGGTAGGGGCTACACCTTC.

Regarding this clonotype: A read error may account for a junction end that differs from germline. Written as DNA, the CDR3 is TGTGCCAGCGGCCAAGTAGGGCGGAGTGGGGTTAGGGACGAGCAGTACTTC. Amino acids: CASGQVGRSGVRDEQYF. The rearrangement links TRBV4-2 to TRBJ2-5; D is undetermined. The DNA end favors TRBJ2-7, so the J call may be wrong. This CDR3 region has 17 residues. Germline V CDR1 and CDR2: LGHNA, YNFKEQ.

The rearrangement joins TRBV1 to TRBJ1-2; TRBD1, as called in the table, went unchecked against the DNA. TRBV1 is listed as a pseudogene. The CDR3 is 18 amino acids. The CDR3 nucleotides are TGCACCAGCAGCCAAGAAGGGCAGGGGTTAGTCTTCGGCTATGGCTACACCTTC. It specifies CTSSQEGQGLVFGYGYTF.

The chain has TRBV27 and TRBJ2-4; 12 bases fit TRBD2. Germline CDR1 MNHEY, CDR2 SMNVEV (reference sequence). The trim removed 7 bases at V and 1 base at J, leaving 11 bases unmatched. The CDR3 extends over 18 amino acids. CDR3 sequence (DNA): TGTGCCAGCACCCAACTAGCGGGAGGACCGAGGGCCAAAAACATTCAGTACTTC. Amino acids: CASTQLAGGPRAKNIQYF.

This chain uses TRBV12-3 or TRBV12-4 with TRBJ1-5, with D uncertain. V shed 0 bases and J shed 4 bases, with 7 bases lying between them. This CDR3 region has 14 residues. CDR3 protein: CASSLAPANQPQHF. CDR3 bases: TGTGCCAGCAGTTTAGCGCCGGCAAATCAGCCCCAGCATTTT.

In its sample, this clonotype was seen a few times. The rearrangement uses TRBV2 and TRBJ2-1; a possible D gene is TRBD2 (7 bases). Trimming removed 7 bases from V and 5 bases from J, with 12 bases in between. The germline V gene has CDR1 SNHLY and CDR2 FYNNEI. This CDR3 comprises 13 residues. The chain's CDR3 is CASKGGANNEQFF. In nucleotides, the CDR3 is TGTGCCAGCAAAGGGGGGGCTAACAATGAGCAGTTCTTC.